The present TCR beta chain was sequenced within a study of Ad26.COV2.S vaccination and SARS-CoV-2 variants. In the study overall: It was the COV1001 Ad26.COV2.S trial arm that included the donor. Donor got 5x10^10 or 1x10^11 viral particles of Ad26.COV2.S.

General study results and limits: Participants given vaccine showed non-spike TCR breadth similar to that of placebo recipients. Possible underestimation of total T cell responses by the TCR breadth and depth analyses was noted.

This CDR3 contains 13 residues. The V gene's germline CDR1 is SEHNR and CDR2 FQNEAQ (reference sequence). V lost 8 bases and J lost 0, with 11 bases in between. The protocol was immunoSEQ multiplex PCR, while the TCRdb copy is restricted to in-frame clones and leaves out a portion. The sample lists about half a million clones, around 89% seen once, with 1.7% in the top ten. Noted treatment: roughly 19 received Ad26.COV2.S at low or high dose, single or two shots; about 5 received placebo; per-sample allocation not given. Day 63 after the first vaccine or placebo injection was the time point for sampling. Comment on this clone: The antigen is unknown.

This sequence joins TRBV7-9 and TRBJ2-7; D not resolved. Sequenced here: peripheral blood, sampled in a trial of Ad26.COV2.S vaccine versus placebo. This clonotype was obtained from a person aged 18-60 years who received the Ad26.COV2.S COVID-19 vaccine or a placebo. The chain's CDR3 is CASENGLSYEQYF. The CDR3 bases are TGTGCCAGCGAAAACGGTCTCTCCTACGAGCAGTACTTC.